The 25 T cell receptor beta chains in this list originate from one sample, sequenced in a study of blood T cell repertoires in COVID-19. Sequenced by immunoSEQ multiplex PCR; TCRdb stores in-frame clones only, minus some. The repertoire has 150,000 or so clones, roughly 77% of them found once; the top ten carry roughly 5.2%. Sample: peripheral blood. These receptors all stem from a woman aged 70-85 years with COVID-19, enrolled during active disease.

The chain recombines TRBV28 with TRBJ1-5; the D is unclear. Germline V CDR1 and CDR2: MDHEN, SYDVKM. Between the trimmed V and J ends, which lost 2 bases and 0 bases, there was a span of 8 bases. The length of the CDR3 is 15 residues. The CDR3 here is CASSLPGNSNQPQHF. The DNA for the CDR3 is TGTGCCAGCAGTTTACCAGGTAATAGCAATCAGCCCCAGCATTTT.

The CDR3 spells CASSLQAITEAFF. In nucleotides, the CDR3 is TGTGCCAGCAGCTTGCAGGCTATCACTGAAGCTTTCTTT. The rearrangement uses TRBV5-8 and TRBJ1-1; D unresolved. The CDR3 covers 13 residues. Per the germline V gene, CDR1 is SGHTS and CDR2 is YDEGEE. V lost 1 base and J 4 bases, leaving 8 bases between the germline ends. The full variable domain, rest sourced from reference TRBV5-8 and TRBJ1-1, is EAGVTQSPTHLIKTRGQQATLRCSPISGHTSVYWYQQALGLGLQFLLWYDEGEERNRGNFPPRFSGRQFPNYSSELNVNALELEDSALYLCASSLQAITEAFFGQGTRLTVV.

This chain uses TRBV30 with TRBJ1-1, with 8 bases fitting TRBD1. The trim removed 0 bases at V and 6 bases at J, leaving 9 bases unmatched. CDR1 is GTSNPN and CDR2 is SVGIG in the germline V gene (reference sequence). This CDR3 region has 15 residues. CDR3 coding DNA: TGTGCCTGGAGTGTATTGGCCAGGGGGCCGGCTGAAGCTTTCTTT. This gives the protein CAWSVLARGPAEAFF. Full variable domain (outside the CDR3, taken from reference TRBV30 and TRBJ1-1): SQTIHQWPATLVQPVGSPLSLECTVEGTSNPNLYWYRQAAGRGLQLLFYSVGIGQISSEVPQNLSASRPQDRQFILSSKKLLLSDSGFYLCAWSVLARGPAEAFFGQGTRLTVV.

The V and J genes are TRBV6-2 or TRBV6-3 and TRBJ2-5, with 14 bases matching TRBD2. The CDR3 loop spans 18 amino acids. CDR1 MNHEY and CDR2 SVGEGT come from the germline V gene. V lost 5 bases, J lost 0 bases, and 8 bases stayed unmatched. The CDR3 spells CASSPGLAGDPYQETQYF. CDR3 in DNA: TGTGCCAGCAGTCCGGGACTAGCGGGGGACCCGTACCAAGAGACCCAGTACTTC.

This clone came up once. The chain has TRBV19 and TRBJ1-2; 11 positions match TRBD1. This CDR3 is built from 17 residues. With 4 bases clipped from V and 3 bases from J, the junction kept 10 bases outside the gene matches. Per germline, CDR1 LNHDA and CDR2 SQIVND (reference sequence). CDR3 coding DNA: TGTGCCAGTAGTACCTTTGGGACAGGGGGTCTGGACTATGGCTACACCTTC. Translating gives CASSTFGTGGLDYGYTF.

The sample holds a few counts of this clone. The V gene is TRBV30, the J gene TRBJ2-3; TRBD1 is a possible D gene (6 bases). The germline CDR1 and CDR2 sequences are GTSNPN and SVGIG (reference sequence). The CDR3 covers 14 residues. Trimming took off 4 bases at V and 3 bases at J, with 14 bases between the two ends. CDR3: CAWTGVSRTDTQYF. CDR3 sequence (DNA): TGTGCCTGGACAGGGGTGTCTCGAACAGATACGCAGTATTTT.

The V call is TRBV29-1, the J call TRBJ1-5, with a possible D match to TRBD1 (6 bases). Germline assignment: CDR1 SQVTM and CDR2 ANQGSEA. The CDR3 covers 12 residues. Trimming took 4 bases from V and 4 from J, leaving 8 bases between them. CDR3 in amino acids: CSVADRNQPQHF. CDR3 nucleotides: TGCAGCGTTGCGGACAGAAATCAGCCCCAGCATTTT.

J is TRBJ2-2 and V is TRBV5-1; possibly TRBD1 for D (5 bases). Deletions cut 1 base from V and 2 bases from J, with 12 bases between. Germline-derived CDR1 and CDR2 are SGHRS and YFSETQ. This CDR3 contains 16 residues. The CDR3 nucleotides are TGCGCCAGCAGCTTGACCGGACACCTAAACACCGGGGAGCTGTTTTTT. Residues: CASSLTGHLNTGELFF.

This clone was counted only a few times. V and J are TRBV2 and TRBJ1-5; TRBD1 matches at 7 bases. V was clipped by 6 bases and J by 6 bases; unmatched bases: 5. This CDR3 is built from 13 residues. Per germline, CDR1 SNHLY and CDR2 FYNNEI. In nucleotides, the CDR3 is TGTGCCAGCAGGGCCGGGGACAGTCAGCCCCAGCATTTT. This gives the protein CASRAGDSQPQHF. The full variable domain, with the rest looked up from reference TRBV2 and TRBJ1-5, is EPEVTQTPSHQVTQMGQEVILRCVPISNHLYFYWYRQILGQKVEFLVSFYNNEISEKSEIFDDQFSVERPDGSNFTLKIRSTKLEDSAMYFCASRAGDSQPQHFGDGTRLSIL.

CDR3 in DNA: TGTGCCAGCAGCCTGGACAGACGAGATGAGCAGTTCTTC. This sequence encodes CASSLDRRDEQFF. The V gene is TRBV7-8, the J gene TRBJ2-1, with D possibly being TRBD1 (6 bases). CDR1 and CDR2 from the germline V gene are SGHVS and FQNEAQ. The CDR3 is 13 amino acids. The V and J ends lost 5 bases and 8 bases respectively, with 13 bases between them.

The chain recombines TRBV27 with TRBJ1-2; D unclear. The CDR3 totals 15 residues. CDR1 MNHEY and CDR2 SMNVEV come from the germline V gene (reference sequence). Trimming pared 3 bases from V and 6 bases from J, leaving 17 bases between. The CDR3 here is CASSLSPAQSNGYTF. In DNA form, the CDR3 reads TGTGCCAGCAGTTTGTCGCCCGCACAGTCCAATGGCTACACCTTC.

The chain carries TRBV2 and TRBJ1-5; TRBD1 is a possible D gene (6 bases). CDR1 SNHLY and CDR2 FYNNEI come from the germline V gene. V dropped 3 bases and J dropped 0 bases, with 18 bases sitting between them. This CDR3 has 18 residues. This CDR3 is CASSDGEGGNYSNQPQHF. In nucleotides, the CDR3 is TGTGCCAGCAGTGACGGGGAGGGGGGCAACTATAGCAATCAGCCCCAGCATTTT.

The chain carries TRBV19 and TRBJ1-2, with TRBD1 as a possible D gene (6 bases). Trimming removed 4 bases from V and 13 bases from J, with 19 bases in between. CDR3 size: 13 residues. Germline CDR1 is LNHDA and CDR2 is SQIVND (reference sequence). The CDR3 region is CASSTAGPARGTF. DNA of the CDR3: TGTGCCAGTAGTACCGCCGGGCCCGCCAGGGGCACCTTC.

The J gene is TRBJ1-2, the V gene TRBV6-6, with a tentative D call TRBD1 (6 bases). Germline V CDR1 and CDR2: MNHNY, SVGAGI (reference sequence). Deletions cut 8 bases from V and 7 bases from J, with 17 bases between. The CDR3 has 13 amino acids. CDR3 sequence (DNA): TGTGCCAGCCATCTGACTGGGGGCCCTGGCTACACCTTC. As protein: CASHLTGGPGYTF.

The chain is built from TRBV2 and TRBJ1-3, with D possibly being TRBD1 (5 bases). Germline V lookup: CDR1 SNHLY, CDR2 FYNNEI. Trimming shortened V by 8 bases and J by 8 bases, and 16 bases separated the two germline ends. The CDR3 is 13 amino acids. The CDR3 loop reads CASGQGGFDTIYF. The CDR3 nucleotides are TGTGCCAGCGGCCAGGGAGGGTTTGACACCATATATTTT.

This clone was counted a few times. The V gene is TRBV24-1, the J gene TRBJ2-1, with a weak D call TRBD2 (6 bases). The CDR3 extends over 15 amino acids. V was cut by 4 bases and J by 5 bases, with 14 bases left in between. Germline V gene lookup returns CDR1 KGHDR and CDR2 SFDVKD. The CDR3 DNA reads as TGTGCCACCAGTGACCCCGGGCCGGGAGACAATGAGCAGTTCTTC. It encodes CATSDPGPGDNEQFF.

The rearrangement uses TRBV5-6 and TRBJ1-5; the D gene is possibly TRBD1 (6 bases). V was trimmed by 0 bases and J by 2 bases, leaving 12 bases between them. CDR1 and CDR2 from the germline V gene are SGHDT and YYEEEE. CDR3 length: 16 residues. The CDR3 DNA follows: TGTGCCAGCAGCTTGGCCGGGGCAGGGGGCAATCAGCCCCAGCATTTT. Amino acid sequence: CASSLAGAGGNQPQHF.

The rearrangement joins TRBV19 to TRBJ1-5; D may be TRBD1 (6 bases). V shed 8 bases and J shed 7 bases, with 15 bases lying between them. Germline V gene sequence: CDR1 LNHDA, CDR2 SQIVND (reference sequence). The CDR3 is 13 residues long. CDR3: CASENRAGQPQHF. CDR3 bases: TGTGCCAGTGAAAACAGGGCTGGGCAGCCCCAGCATTTT.

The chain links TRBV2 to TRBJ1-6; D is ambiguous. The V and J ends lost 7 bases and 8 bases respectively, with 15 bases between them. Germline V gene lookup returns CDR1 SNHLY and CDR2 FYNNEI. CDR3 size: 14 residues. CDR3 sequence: CASTQDANYSPLHF. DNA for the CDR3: TGTGCCAGCACCCAAGATGCCAACTATTCACCCCTCCACTTT.

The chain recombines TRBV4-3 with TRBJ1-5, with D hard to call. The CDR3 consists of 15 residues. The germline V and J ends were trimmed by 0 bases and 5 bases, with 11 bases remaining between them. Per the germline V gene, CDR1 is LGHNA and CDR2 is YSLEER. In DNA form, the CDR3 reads TGCGCCAGCAGCCAAGAACTAGCCGGGTATCAGCCCCAGCATTTT. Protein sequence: CASSQELAGYQPQHF.

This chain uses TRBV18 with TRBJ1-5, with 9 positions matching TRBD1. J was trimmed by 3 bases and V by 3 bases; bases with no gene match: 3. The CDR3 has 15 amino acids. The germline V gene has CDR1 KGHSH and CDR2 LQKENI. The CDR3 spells CASSPGQGSNQPQHF. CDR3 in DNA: TGTGCCAGCTCACCGGGACAGGGATCCAATCAGCCCCAGCATTTT.

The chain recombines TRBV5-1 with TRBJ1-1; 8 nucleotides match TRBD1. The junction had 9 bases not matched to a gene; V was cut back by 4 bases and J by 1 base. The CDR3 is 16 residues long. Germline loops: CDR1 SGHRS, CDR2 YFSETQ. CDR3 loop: CASSLNPGTGNTEAFF. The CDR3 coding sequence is TGCGCCAGCAGCCTAAACCCCGGGACAGGGAACACTGAAGCTTTCTTT. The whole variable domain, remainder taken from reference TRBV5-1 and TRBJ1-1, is KAGVTQTPRYLIKTRGQQVTLSCSPISGHRSVSWYQQTPGQGLQFLFEYFSETQRNKGNFPGRFSGRQFSNSRSEMNVSTLELGDSALYLCASSLNPGTGNTEAFFGQGTRLTVV.

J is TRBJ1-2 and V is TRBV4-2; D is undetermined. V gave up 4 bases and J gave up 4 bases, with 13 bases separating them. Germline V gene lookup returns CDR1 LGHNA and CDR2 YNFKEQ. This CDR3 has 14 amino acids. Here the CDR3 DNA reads TGTGCCAGCAGCCCACCCGACAATTTCTATGGCTACACCTTC. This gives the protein CASSPPDNFYGYTF.

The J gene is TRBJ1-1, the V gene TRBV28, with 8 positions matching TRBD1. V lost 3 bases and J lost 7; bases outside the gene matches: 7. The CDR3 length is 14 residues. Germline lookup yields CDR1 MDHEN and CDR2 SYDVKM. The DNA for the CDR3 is TGTGCCAGCAGTTTGCCGGGACAGGAGGTTGAAGCTTTCTTT. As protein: CASSLPGQEVEAFF.

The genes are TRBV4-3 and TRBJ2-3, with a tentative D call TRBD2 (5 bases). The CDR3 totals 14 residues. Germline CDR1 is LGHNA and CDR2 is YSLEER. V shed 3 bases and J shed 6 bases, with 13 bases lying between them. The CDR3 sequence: CASSHSSREDTQYF. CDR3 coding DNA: TGCGCCAGCAGCCACAGCTCAAGGGAGGATACGCAGTATTTT.